This TCR beta chain was sequenced in a study of cytomegalovirus exposure and HLA in healthy donors (dated 2017 in TCRdb). With respect to the entire study: An earlier analysis of roughly 500 of the donors reported over 250 Gb of sequence data and around 100 million unique TCR beta sequences obtained from roughly 170 million T cells. The study was designed to test whether signatures of past pathogen exposure could be identified by cataloging public T cell receptors. Besides the first cohort of around 670 subjects, a separate validation cohort made up of 120 or so different subjects was used. Class I and class II HLA loci were covered by the typing at four-digit resolution. Four or five DR-DQ haplotypes were handled as single units for association and clustering because linkage in the cohort was strong. Alongside the repertoire data, information on donor age, sex, ethnicity and CMV serostatus was compiled. To predict cytomegalovirus infection status, the study combined high-throughput TCR immunosequencing, statistical association of individual TCRs with disease status, and machine learning. In an earlier analysis of 587 of the donors, high-throughput TCR beta sequencing was used to judge whether each TCR beta V gene segment behaved as functional or pseudogenic. A later analysis re-examined previously published TCR beta repertoires from roughly 650 donors and added high-resolution HLA genotyping to investigate patterns of TCR occurrence. A later genetic analysis took genome-wide SNP genotypes for 398 of the 666 donors and used that subset as a discovery cohort. Among the approximately 420 genotyped donors, approximately 82% belonged to the genetic ancestry cluster associated with self-reported Caucasian donors. All discovery cohort repertoires had been generated on a single sequencing platform. Among around 400 genotyped donors of the cohort, an average of roughly 230,000 unique TCR beta nucleotide sequences was sequenced per donor, of which roughly 17% were non-productive. Rather than using new phenotypic data, the later analysis identified candidate immune exposures from TCR beta sequences and from how often those sequences occurred across donors. Roughly 300 gigabases of sequencing data and approximately 93 million unique TCR sequences were included in an early release covering about 620 HLA-typed donors. The number of donors typed differed by locus, with roughly 629-640 for A, B, C, DRB1 and DQB1, around 500 for DQA1, 600 to 610 for DPA1, and approximately 470 for DPB1. The study used immunosequencing to profile the T cell repertoires of approximately 640 subjects and linked those repertoires to cytomegalovirus serostatus. What the study reported, not specific to this receptor: The cohort was sequenced for TCR beta chains only, and without alpha or paired-chain data the features that could be detected were limited. Compared with equally common non-associated chains, HLA-associated TCR beta chains in a later analysis were more clonally expanded and had lower generation probabilities. A later genetic analysis associated a missense DCLRE1C variant with V-gene and J-gene trimming of TCR beta chains, and an independent cohort replicated the association. In vitro tests confirmed that three of the cytomegalovirus-associated TCR beta chains recognize cytomegalovirus antigens. Some IMGT-functional V segments, including TRBV6-2 and TRBV6-3, could not be told apart with the 87-base-pair reads, so those segments were excluded. When HLA alleles, especially DR and DQ, strongly co-occurred, TCR associations were difficult to assign to individual alleles. A later genetic analysis reported fewer N-insertions in productive TCRs among donors in an Asian-associated ancestry cluster than the approximately 670-donor mean. Because HLA typing was missing for some donors at each locus, association tests included only the typed subset. Seventeen rarely observed V segments, including chromosome 9 orphons, were excluded from the earlier analysis of about 500 of the donors because counts were too low. Several of the top co-occurrence clusters appeared to be linked to parvovirus B19, influenza, CMV and Epstein-Barr virus, according to a later analysis. In an earlier analysis of about 540 of the donors, most TCR beta V segments were observed in productive rearrangements about 90% or about 30% of the time, broadly matching IMGT annotations. CMV serostatus was the only immune exposure information available for the cohort. In a later analysis, TCR association rates were found to vary across HLA loci, with the most associated TCRs seen for DRB1 alleles and the fewest for HLA-C alleles. Cytomegalovirus status was reported to be diagnosed by the classifier with high specificity and sensitivity in both the original and validation cohorts. In the study, around 160 TCR beta chains were listed as associated with cytomegalovirus. The authors suggested that the approach could potentially be generalized to other disease states and immunological phenotypes. Correlated functional status among segregating V segments might be attributable to linkage disequilibrium, but an unknown experimental factor could not be ruled out. A further reported finding was that TCR beta sequences accurately predicted the HLA-A and HLA-B alleles for most subjects in the first cohort. Specific HLA alleles were associated with 15,000 to 20,000 TCR beta sequences at a false discovery rate of 0.05 in a later analysis. The presence/absence analyses assumed that sequencing depth was roughly uniform across donors, and that assumption may not be true. The sequencing pipeline was judged likely to have produced a cluster of highly shared sequence variants as a technical artifact. Across donors, most TCR sequences were observed very rarely, whereas some public TCRs were present in many individuals. According to a later analysis, most CMV-associated TCR beta chains appeared to be HLA-restricted, and the HLA associations seemed to be driven largely by CMV exposure.

The cohort consisted of 666 healthy bone marrow donors. Cohort members were all nominally healthy when sampled, although unrecorded immune exposures were likely present. The donor was CMV seronegative and belonged to the group of around 350 seronegative cohort members. A peripheral blood sample was provided by each donor, and peripheral blood mononuclear cells were used for TCR beta sequencing. Genomic DNA extraction from the blood cell samples was performed with the Qiagen DNeasy Blood Extraction Kit. The library was made by the immunoSEQ multiplex PCR assay. For the multiplex PCR, a mixture combining 60 forward primers for TCR Vbeta segments and 13 reverse primers for TCR Jbeta segments was used. Amplification of the CDR3 region of rearranged TCR beta genes was performed with a multiplex PCR assay on genomic DNA. The Illumina HiSeq System was used to sequence the amplified TCR beta libraries as 87-base-pair reads. Concerning the study's data processing: A later analysis counted about 80 million unique TCR beta chains across the 666 repertoires, and 10 million to 12 million of these chains were shared by at least two donors. Raw reads were error-corrected and collapsed into unique sequences with a nearest-neighbor algorithm that merged closely related sequences to remove PCR and sequencing errors. V, D and J gene segments were assigned by aligning CDR3 sequences to IMGT reference sequences. Each retained sequence needed at least a six-nucleotide match to both a V gene segment and a J gene segment. Rearrangements were called productive when the CDR3 lacked stop codons and stayed in frame with V and J; all others were non-productive. Following IMGT convention, CDR3 was defined as the stretch from the second conserved V-encoded cysteine up to the conserved J-encoded phenylalanine. In an earlier analysis of some 550 of the donors, sequences lacking an unambiguous match to a single V gene segment were excluded. An earlier analysis of 587 of the donors called V segments functional above 56.7% productive rearrangements and segregating when the between-donor standard deviation exceeded 5%. To diagnose cytomegalovirus status from the catalog of TCR beta chain sequences, a statistical classification framework was built. In a later analysis, V and J genes were assigned by comparing TCR nucleotide sequences against IMGT/GENE-DB human TR gene sequences. A later analysis assigned CDR3 sequences and most-parsimonious VDJ recombination scenarios with the TCRdist pipeline. A later analysis defined each TCR beta chain by its CDR3 amino acid sequence plus V-gene family, and excluded reads lacking a unique V-gene family. To address suspected cross-contamination and a sequencing artifact, a later analysis removed several hundred highly shared, low-generation-probability nucleotide sequences. A later analysis calculated a clonal expansion index for each public chain from normalized within-repertoire ranks of inferred template counts. In a later analysis, generation probabilities were computed using a VDJ recombination model fitted to out-of-frame rearrangements, and the results were checked against IGoR. In a later analysis, TCR-TCR, TCR-HLA and TCR-CMV co-occurrence was scored with hypergeometric tests, and a repertoire-size bias correction was applied to TCR pairs. A later analysis estimated false discovery rates by permuting HLA or CMV assignments 20 times. In a later analysis, co-occurring TCRs were grouped using DBSCAN, with TCRdist sequence similarity added in when clustering inside HLA-allele-positive subsets. For co-occurrence clustering, repertoires with fewer than 30,000 or more than 120,000 public chains were excluded, along with five repertoires with anomalous nucleotide sharing. TCRdb holds this immuneACCESS table with in-frame rearrangements only. Some clones are missing; in checked studies, unresolved V genes explain under half, and the rest has no known cause. That table gives V, J and clone size, and the DNA gave D and trimming. The table for this sample lists about 130,000 clones; about 76% of them were counted only once. The top ten constitute less than 0.75% of the sample.

This clone was seen just once. Its recognized antigen is unknown. Base qualities are not at hand, and no much larger clone is one base apart. The CDR3 holds 10 amino acids from the cysteine to the phenylalanine. Of the read, only the CDR3 DNA is kept; its 30 bases are in frame from base 1. CDR1 is given as MNHNY and CDR2 as SVGAGI, both from the germline V gene (reference sequence). Trimming at the junction amounts to 5 bases on V and 8 bases on J, and the germline ends lie 6 bases apart. The sample taken for sequencing was PBMCs. The sequence was obtained from a man between 18 and 35 years old in good health and CMV-seronegative. Recombination joined TRBV6-6 with TRBJ1-2; the D gene is not confidently resolved. CDR3 reads: CASSELGYTF. In nucleotide form, the sequence is TGTGCCAGCAGTGAGCTGGGCTACACCTTC.